This TCR beta chain was profiled in a study of cytomegalovirus exposure and HLA in healthy donors. General observations from the study: A subsequent analysis found that TCR clusters from the first cohort also tended to co-occur in the approximately 110 validation repertoires, with about 95% of cluster scores above 0. Across donors, most TCRs were seen rarely, yet some public ones were widespread.

The germline CDR1 and CDR2 sequences are KGHSH and LQKENI. V was pared by 1 base and J by 5 bases, with 6 bases of the junction left unmatched. The CDR3 covers 16 residues. The donors were members of the validation cohort comprising approximately 110 subjects, separate from the approximately 670-subject first cohort. For this clone: Its antigen is unknown.

This table comes from immunoSEQ multiplex PCR, and its TCRdb copy is limited to in-frame clones, with some not included. The table records roughly 150,000 clones, about 95% of them present only once. This TCR came from a man between 18 and 29 years old in good health and CMV-seropositive. Sample: PBMCs. The V and J genes are TRBV18 and TRBJ2-2; 8 nucleotides align to TRBD2. DNA for the CDR3: TGTGCCAGCTCACCACAGGGACGCGGGAGGACCGGGGAGCTGTTTTTT. This codes for CASSPQGRGRTGELFF.